Listed here is a single T cell receptor (beta chain). The target of this receptor is not known. No qualities accompany the bases; no much larger clone lies one base away. The sample comes from a study of T cell changes during pregnancy in multiple sclerosis (dated by TCRdb to about 2019). Regarding the research as a whole: The study looked at changes in the T cell repertoire across pregnancy in women with multiple sclerosis.

Germline trimming: 4 bases from V, 0 bases from J; junction bases outside gene matches: 3. From the germline V gene, CDR1 is LGHNA and CDR2 is YSLEER. CDR3 length: 16 amino acids, cysteine to phenylalanine. CDR3 DNA only is kept here, 48 bases in frame from base 1. Libraries were prepared through the immunoSEQ multiplex PCR assay. The immuneACCESS repertoire file appears here via TCRdb, limited to in-frame rearrangements. These files lack a portion of the clones; in checked studies, under half of the deficit traces to unresolved V genes, and the cause of the others is not known. The sample contains over 25,000 clones, about 89% of them found a single time. The top ten hold 6.2% of the sample.

Sequenced here: CD8+ T cells from peripheral blood mononuclear cells, sampled before pregnancy. This TCR was sampled from a female donor with multiple sclerosis, enrolled in a pregnancy study. This receptor chain uses TRBV4-3 and TRBJ2-6; 7 central nucleotides agree with TRBD1. CDR3 reads: CASSRDSNSGANVLTF. Read as DNA, the sequence is TGCGCCAGCAGCCGGGACAGTAACTCTGGGGCCAACGTCCTGACTTTC.